The 18 T cell receptor beta chains listed next were all sequenced from one sample in a study of blood T cell repertoires in COVID-19. Repertoires were generated with immunoSEQ multiplex PCR, while TCRdb's copy carries only in-frame clones and drops some. The repertoire holds fewer than 100,000 clones, with more than 65% as singletons. The sequenced sample consisted of peripheral blood. Receptors were obtained from a woman aged 45-65 years with acute or convalescent COVID-19.

The chain combines TRBV10-3 with TRBJ2-1; 7 bases are a match to TRBD2. Per the germline V gene, CDR1 is ENHRY and CDR2 is SYGVKD. V was clipped by 6 bases and J by 4 bases; unmatched bases: 9. The CDR3 totals 15 residues. CDR3 residues: CAIRKAGSEYNEQFF. The CDR3, as DNA: TGTGCCATCAGGAAAGCGGGATCGGAATACAATGAGCAGTTCTTC.

This chain joins TRBV3-1 (or the pseudogene TRBV3-2) and TRBJ1-5, with no clear D. V was clipped by 1 base and J by 9 bases, with 13 bases between them. The CDR3 is made up of 14 amino acids. Germline loops: CDR1 LGHDT, CDR2 YNNKEL (reference sequence). The CDR3 DNA is TGTGCCAGCAGCCAAGGGCCAGGAACCGGGCCCCAGCATTTT. Encoded protein: CASSQGPGTGPQHF.

V is TRBV7-3 and J is TRBJ1-1, with 7 bases aligning to TRBD1. With 5 bases clipped from V and 5 bases from J, the junction kept 5 bases outside the gene matches. CDR3 length: 13 amino acids. The germline gives CDR1 SGHTA, CDR2 FQGTGA. Here the CDR3 reads CASSVTGRTEAFF. The CDR3 nucleotides are TGTGCCAGCAGCGTGACAGGGAGGACTGAAGCTTTCTTT.

This clone came up once. The chain combines TRBV5-1 with TRBJ2-7; D is perhaps TRBD2 (6 bases). CDR3 size: 13 residues. Per germline, CDR1 SGHRS and CDR2 YFSETQ. Trimming took off 4 bases at V and 3 bases at J, with 11 bases between the two ends. The CDR3, as DNA: TGCGCCAGCAGCCGGACTACCCTCTACGAGCAGTACTTC. Protein product: CASSRTTLYEQYF.

Here the CDR3 reads CASRRVLSGNSPLHF. The CDR3 bases are TGTGCCAGCAGGAGGGTATTGTCGGGGAATTCACCCCTCCACTTT. J is TRBJ1-6 and V is TRBV2, with no clear D. The V and J ends lost 6 bases and 7 bases respectively, with 16 bases between them. Germline loops: CDR1 SNHLY, CDR2 FYNNEI. The CDR3 is made up of 15 amino acids.

The chain is built from TRBV18 and TRBJ2-6, with a possible D match to TRBD2 (6 bases). Trimming shortened V by 8 bases and J by 2 bases, and 25 bases separated the two germline ends. Germline CDR1 KGHSH, CDR2 LQKENI. CDR3 size: 19 residues. The chain's CDR3 is CASTSLTRSPWAGANVLTF. CDR3 DNA sequence: TGTGCCAGCACTAGCCTTACAAGGAGCCCTTGGGCTGGGGCCAACGTCCTGACTTTC.

The chain has TRBV15 and TRBJ2-1, with 8 bases matching TRBD1. The CDR3 runs to 15 residues. V trimming: 1 base; J trimming: 7 bases; junction bases outside the gene matches: 6. The germline V gene has CDR1 LNHNV and CDR2 YYDKDF (reference sequence). CDR3 in DNA: TGTGCCACCAGCAGAGTCCCTAGGACAGGGAATGAGCAGTTCTTC. Translation gives CATSRVPRTGNEQFF. The whole variable domain, remainder taken from reference TRBV15 and TRBJ2-1, is DAMVIQNPRYQVTQFGKPVTLSCSQTLNHNVMYWYQQKSSQAPKLLFHYYDKDFNNEADTPDNFQSRRPNTSFCFLDIRSPGLGDTAMYLCATSRVPRTGNEQFFGPGTRLTVL.

The CDR3 nucleotides read TGTGCCAGCAGCTGGACAGCCAAAGGACAGCCCCAGCATTTT. It translates to CASSWTAKGQPQHF. This chain joins TRBV7-2 and TRBJ1-5, with D perhaps matching TRBD1 (6 bases). V lost 4 bases and J lost 7, with 14 bases in between. This CDR3 region has 14 residues. CDR1 is SGHTA, CDR2 FQGNSA, per germline.

This chain connects TRBV29-1 to TRBJ2-1; TRBD2 matches 8 bases. Trimming took 2 bases from V and 4 from J; bases not matched to a gene: 4. The CDR3 is 14 residues long. Germline V gene lookup returns CDR1 SQVTM and CDR2 ANQGSEA. CDR3 sequence (DNA): TGCAGCGTTGAATCAGGCGGGGGGTACAATGAGCAGTTCTTC. It translates to CSVESGGGYNEQFF.

V usage is TRBV11-2 and J usage is TRBJ2-3; the D gene is possibly TRBD1 (6 bases). CDR1 and CDR2 from the germline V gene are SGHAT and FQNNGV. Trimming shortened V by 2 bases and J by 3 bases, and 12 bases separated the two germline ends. The CDR3 has 15 residues. The CDR3 DNA reads TGTGCCAGCAGCTTAAGCCGAGGGGGAACAGATACGCAGTATTTT. Translated, it gives CASSLSRGGTDTQYF.

This clone was observed a single time. The gene calls are TRBV6-1 and TRBJ1-5, with D hard to call. Germline lookup yields CDR1 MNHNS and CDR2 SASEGT. The CDR3 runs 14 residues. V lost 0 bases and J 3 bases, leaving 6 bases between the germline ends. In DNA, the CDR3 is TGTGCCAGCAGTGAAGCGCTAGCCAATCAGCCCCAGCATTTT. Translating gives CASSEALANQPQHF.

The chain carries TRBV24-1 and TRBJ2-3; D unclear. V lost 10 bases, J lost 6 bases, and 16 bases lay in between. Germline V gene lookup returns CDR1 KGHDR and CDR2 SFDVKD. The CDR3 has 13 amino acids. CDR3: CATGSKTTDTQYF. DNA of the CDR3: TGTGCCACTGGTTCTAAAACCACCGATACGCAGTATTTT.

V is TRBV6-2 or TRBV6-3 and J is TRBJ1-6; 9 bases map to TRBD1. The CDR3 is 16 amino acids. Trimming took 0 bases from V and 15 from J; bases not matched to a gene: 12. Germline V gene sequence: CDR1 MNHEY, CDR2 SVGEGT. The CDR3 here is CASSYSKDRGARYLHF. CDR3 in DNA: TGTGCCAGCAGTTACTCGAAGGACAGGGGCGCCCGGTACCTCCACTTT.

This chain connects TRBV18 to TRBJ1-1; D not certain. The CDR3 length is 13 residues. V was shortened by 1 base and J by 5 bases, with 8 bases between the two germline ends. Germline lookup yields CDR1 KGHSH and CDR2 LQKENI. CDR3: CASSPLAMTEAFF. The CDR3 DNA reads TGTGCCAGCTCACCACTAGCGATGACTGAAGCTTTCTTT.

The chain employs TRBV2 and TRBJ2-7; possible D gene TRBD1, 5 bases. Trimming left V 5 bases short and J 5 bases short, with 16 bases between. This CDR3 region has 14 residues. Germline V gives CDR1 SNHLY, CDR2 FYNNEI. CDR3 nucleotide sequence: TGTGCCAGCAGTCCGACAGAGGTGACTCACGAGCAGTACTTC. It is translated as CASSPTEVTHEQYF.

The chain couples TRBV11-2 to TRBJ2-5; D gene uncertain. Trimming took 1 base from V and 5 from J, leaving 5 bases between them. Germline values: CDR1 SGHAT, CDR2 FQNNGV. This CDR3 is built from 12 residues. CDR3 region: CASSLVEETQYF. In DNA, the CDR3 is TGTGCCAGCAGCTTAGTAGAGGAGACCCAGTACTTC.

The genes are TRBV7-2 and TRBJ2-7; the D gene is possibly TRBD1 (5 bases). Germline CDR1 and CDR2: SGHTA and FQGNSA. V was clipped by 5 bases and J by 1 base, with 15 bases between them. The CDR3 runs to 15 residues. CDR3 sequence (DNA): TGTGCCAGCAGCCCCTCTAGGGGCAGATCCTACGAGCAGTACTTC. It encodes CASSPSRGRSYEQYF.

The gene calls are TRBV20-1 and TRBJ2-3; 15 bases are a match to TRBD2. V gave up 3 bases and J gave up 3 bases; unmatched junction bases: 7. This CDR3 has 17 residues. CDR1 is DFQATT and CDR2 is SNEGSKA in the germline V gene (reference sequence). The CDR3 DNA follows: TGCAGTGCTAGTGGACTAGCGGGAGGGCGTAGGACAGATACGCAGTATTTT. This codes for CSASGLAGGRRTDTQYF.